The rows below give T cell receptor beta chains drawn from one sample of a study of T-cell memory formation after mild COVID-19. TCRdb fed the 5' RACE reads into MiXCR, producing one record per CDR3 protein. The table lists roughly 450,000 distinct CDR3 sequences, about 20% of them singletons. Source material: PBMCs or a T cell subset sorted from them (not recorded which). These receptors were obtained from an adult woman who had mild COVID-19 (a few samples of this study predate the infection). Cell type and time point are not known. Each CDR3 is given with its conserved first and last residue. A D gene is named only where the DNA matches it firmly. Only some rows state a clone size, as once, few, many or a class for expanded clones.

DNA | CDR3 | size | D | J | V
TGTGCCACCAGTGATTCCCTGGGACAGGGGGGCACAGATACGCAGTATTTT | CATSDSLGQGGTDTQYF | few | TRBD1 | TRBJ2-3 | TRBV24-1
TGTGCCAGCTCACCCCTGCCGGGACAGGGGGAAGCTTTCTTT | CASSPLPGQGEAFF | few | TRBD1 | TRBJ1-1 | TRBV18
TGTGCCAGCAGAAGGGGAGGTGTCCAAGAGACCCAGTACTTC | CASRRGGVQETQYF | few | . | TRBJ2-5 | TRBV12-3/TRBV12-4
TGCAGCGTTGCCGTAGCGGGCAATCAGCCCCAGCATTTT | CSVAVAGNQPQHF | . | . | TRBJ1-5 | TRBV29-1
TGTGCCAGCACCCGAAAGGGGGGTGGTATGAACACTGAAGCTTTCTTT | CASTRKGGGMNTEAFF | few | . | TRBJ1-1 | TRBV6-6
TGTGCCCTCCCCTGGGCAGTCACCGGGGAGCTGTTTTTT | CALPWAVTGELFF | . | . | TRBJ2-2 | TRBV30
TGCGCCAGCAGCCACAGGGACCGCCGATGGGATGAAAAACTGTTTTTT | CASSHRDRRWDEKLFF | few | . | TRBJ1-4 | TRBV4-1
TGCGCCAGCAGCTACAGGGACCGCAACTATGGCTACACCTTC | CASSYRDRNYGYTF | . | . | TRBJ1-2 | TRBV5-1
TGTGCCAGCAGTTCGTTGGGGAGCACTGAAGCTTTCTTT | CASSSLGSTEAFF | . | . | TRBJ1-1 | TRBV12-3/TRBV12-4
TGTGCCACCTCGAGGAAGGACGGTAGCACAGATACGCAGTATTTT | CATSRKDGSTDTQYF | few | . | TRBJ2-3 | TRBV5-4
TGTGCCATCAGCGGACAGGGGTTAGGCAATGAGCAGTTCTTC | CAISGQGLGNEQFF | . | TRBD1 | TRBJ2-1 | TRBV10-3
TGTGCCAGCAGCCCAGGGGGACCCGGCTATGGCTACACCTTC | CASSPGGPGYGYTF | . | TRBD1 | TRBJ1-2 | TRBV7-8
TGCAGTGCTAGAGACCATACAGGGGGCCTTGGAGCTTTCTTT | CSARDHTGGLGAFF | few | TRBD1 | TRBJ1-1 | TRBV20-1
TGTGCCAGCAGCGTAGCTCCGGATGGGACCCTCTATGGCTACACCTTC | CASSVAPDGTLYGYTF | few | . | TRBJ1-2 | TRBV9
TGCAGTGCTGACGATTACTTAGGTTTCGTATGTATTGGCGGTGGGCACGAGCAGTACTTC | CSADDYLGFVCIGGGHEQYF | few | . | TRBJ2-7 | TRBV20-1
TGTGCCAGCAGCCCCCTTATGGGTAGGGGGTCGACTAATGAAAAACTGTTTTTT | CASSPLMGRGSTNEKLFF | . | . | TRBJ1-4 | TRBV9
TGTGCCAGCAGCCTAGAAAGAGCCAAAAACATTCAGTACTTC | CASSLERAKNIQYF | many | . | TRBJ2-4 | TRBV11-1
TGTGCCACTCGGGGGGGCTCAGAAGATACGCAGTATTTT | CATRGGSEDTQYF | once | TRBD2 | TRBJ2-3 | TRBV24-1
TGCGCCAGCAGCTTTGAGCGGGGGCTTCTCACAGATACGCAGTATTTT | CASSFERGLLTDTQYF | few | TRBD2 | TRBJ2-3 | TRBV5-1
TGCGCCAGCAGCCAACCCCGAGCAGGACTCGAGCAGTACTTC | CASSQPRAGLEQYF | . | . | TRBJ2-7 | TRBV4-1